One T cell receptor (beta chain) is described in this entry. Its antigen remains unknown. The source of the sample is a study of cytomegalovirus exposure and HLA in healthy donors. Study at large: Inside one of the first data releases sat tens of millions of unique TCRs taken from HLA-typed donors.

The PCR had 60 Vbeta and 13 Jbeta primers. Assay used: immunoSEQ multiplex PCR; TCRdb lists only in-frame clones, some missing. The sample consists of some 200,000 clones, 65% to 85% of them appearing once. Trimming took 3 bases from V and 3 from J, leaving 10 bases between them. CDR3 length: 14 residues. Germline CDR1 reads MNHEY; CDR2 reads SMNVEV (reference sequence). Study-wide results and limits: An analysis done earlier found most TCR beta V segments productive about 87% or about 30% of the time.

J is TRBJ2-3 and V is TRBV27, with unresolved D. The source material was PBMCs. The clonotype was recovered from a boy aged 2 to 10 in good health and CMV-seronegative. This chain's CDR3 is CASSFSSGTDTQYF. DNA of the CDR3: TGTGCCAGCAGTTTCTCTAGTGGGACAGATACGCAGTATTTT.